This entry features one T cell receptor beta chain sequence. This sample was taken from a study of blood T cell repertoires in COVID-19. About the study: PBMCs, B-cell-depleted T cells, or T cells were the source of the cDNA or gDNA that made up the material.

Authors' data handling: The assay estimated nucleated cells by amplifying reference gene primers. Here immunoSEQ multiplex PCR was the method, and the copy in TCRdb shows in-frame clones only, minus some. The V and J calls and clone size are taken from that table; D and trimming were inferred from the DNA. The sample records roughly 200,000 clones, approximately 85% being singletons. Recruitment covered 20 to 25 US areas and drew participants whose ages spanned roughly 18 to 89 years. Categorization into cohorts depended on clinical history that participants reported. This clonotype was sampled from a man aged 40-50 years who had recovered from COVID-19. Sequences were obtained from PBMCs or T cells enriched from blood (not recorded which).

The CDR3 loop is CASSSDRVPHF. CDR3 nucleotides: TGTGCCAGCAGTTCGGACAGGGTCCCCCACTTT. V is TRBV28 and J is TRBJ1-6, with TRBD1 identical over 8 bases. V was pared by 4 bases and J by 18 bases, with 5 bases of the junction left unmatched. Germline V gives CDR1 MDHEN, CDR2 SYDVKM. The CDR3 is made up of 11 amino acids. The variable domain in full, completed from reference TRBV28 and TRBJ1-6, reads DVKVTQSSRYLVKRTGEKVFLECVQDMDHENMFWYRQDPGLGLRLIYFSYDVKMKEKGDIPEGYSVSREKKERFSLILESASTNQTSMYLCASSSDRVPHFGNGTRLTVT.